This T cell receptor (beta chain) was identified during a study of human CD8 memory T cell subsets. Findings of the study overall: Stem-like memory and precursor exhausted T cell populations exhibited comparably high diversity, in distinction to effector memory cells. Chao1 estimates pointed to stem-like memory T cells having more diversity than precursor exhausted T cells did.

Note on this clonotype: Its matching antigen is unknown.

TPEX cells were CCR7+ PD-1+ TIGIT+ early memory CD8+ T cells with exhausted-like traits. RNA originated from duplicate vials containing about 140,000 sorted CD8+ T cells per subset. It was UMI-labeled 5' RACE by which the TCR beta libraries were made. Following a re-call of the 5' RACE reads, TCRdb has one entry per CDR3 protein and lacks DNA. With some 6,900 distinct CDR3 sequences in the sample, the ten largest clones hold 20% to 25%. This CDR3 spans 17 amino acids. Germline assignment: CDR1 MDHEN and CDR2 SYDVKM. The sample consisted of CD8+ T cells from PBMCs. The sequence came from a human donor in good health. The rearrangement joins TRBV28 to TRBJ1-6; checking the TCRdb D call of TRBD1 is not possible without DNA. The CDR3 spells CASSLIQGAGWDSPLHF.